Shown below are 15 T cell receptor beta chains from a single sample sequenced in a study of blood T cell repertoires in COVID-19. Here immunoSEQ multiplex PCR was the method, and the copy in TCRdb shows in-frame clones only, minus some. The table has about 150,000 clones, approximately 91% seen once. Sequenced sample: peripheral blood. The source of these receptors is a human donor in a cohort sampled during active COVID-19.

V and J are TRBV30 and TRBJ2-6, with D possibly being TRBD1 (6 bases). The CDR3 extends over 15 amino acids. Germline-derived CDR1 and CDR2 are GTSNPN and SVGIG (reference sequence). Trimming shortened V by 2 bases and J by 0 bases, and 8 bases separated the two germline ends. The CDR3 loop is CAWSQGLSGANVLTF. For the CDR3, the DNA is TGTGCCTGGAGTCAGGGGCTCTCTGGGGCCAACGTCCTGACTTTC.

This clone was recorded only once. V gene TRBV14 combines with J gene TRBJ2-3, with D possibly TRBD1 on 5 matching bases. Trimming removed 2 bases at V and 1 base at J, with 10 bases between. Germline CDR1 and CDR2: SGHDN and FVKESK. The CDR3 is 15 amino acids. In DNA, the CDR3 is TGTGCCAGCAGCCAATGGGGCCAACGCACAGATACGCAGTATTTT. It specifies CASSQWGQRTDTQYF.

The chain carries TRBV4-3 and TRBJ2-6; D is possibly TRBD1 (6 bases). There are 17 residues in the CDR3. CDR1 is LGHNA, CDR2 YSLEER, per germline. Trimming shortened V by 4 bases and J by 0 bases, and 13 bases separated the two germline ends. Here the CDR3 DNA reads TGCGCCAGCAGCCGGGGGCTTTTAGGCTCTGGGGCCAACGTCCTGACTTTC. Its translation is CASSRGLLGSGANVLTF.

The chain has TRBV6-1 and TRBJ2-2; TRBD2 matches 10 bases. With V trimmed by 1 base and J by 4 bases, 6 bases remained unmatched. There are 17 residues in the CDR3. Per germline, CDR1 MNHNS and CDR2 SASEGT. For the CDR3, the DNA is TGTGCCAGCAGTGAAGAAAGGCTAGCGGGAGTCACCGGGGAGCTGTTTTTT. Protein: CASSEERLAGVTGELFF.

The chain combines TRBV1 with TRBJ2-2; TRBD2, the table's D call, was not compared with the DNA. TRBV1 is termed a pseudogene. CDR3 length equals 16 residues. CDR3 DNA sequence: TGCACCAGCAGCCAAGATCGGCGGGAGAACACCGGGGAGCTGTTTTTT. The encoded protein is CTSSQDRRENTGELFF.

J is TRBJ2-1 and V is TRBV5-1; 8 bases are a match to TRBD1. V shed 4 bases, J shed 13 bases, and the junction held 7 bases outside the gene matches. Germline-derived CDR1 and CDR2 are SGHRS and YFSETQ. The CDR3 covers 12 residues. CDR3 loop: CASSLSGQAQFF. The CDR3 DNA follows: TGCGCCAGCAGCCTATCGGGACAGGCCCAGTTCTTC.

This chain uses TRBV29-1 with TRBJ2-1, with 12 nucleotides matching TRBD1. CDR1 and CDR2 from the germline V gene are SQVTM and ANQGSEA. The CDR3 sequence is 15 residues long. V was pared by 7 bases and J by 1 base, with 5 bases of the junction left unmatched. In nucleotides, the CDR3 is TGCAGCGGGGGGACAGGGGGCTTGTCCTACAATGAGCAGTTCTTC. Amino acids: CSGGTGGLSYNEQFF.

The chain combines TRBV7-6 with TRBJ2-1, with 12 bases fitting TRBD2. Germline V lookup: CDR1 SGHVS, CDR2 FNYEAQ. The CDR3 consists of 18 residues. Trimming removed 1 base from V and 8 bases from J; junction bases left unmatched: 12. CDR3 nucleotide sequence: TGTGCCAGCAGCTTAGAGGGGACTAGCGGGTATCTACTGGATGAGCAGTTCTTC. Protein: CASSLEGTSGYLLDEQFF.

The rearrangement joins TRBV28 to TRBJ2-6; D gene ambiguous. V shed 7 bases and J shed 3 bases, with 7 bases lying between them. Germline V gene lookup returns CDR1 MDHEN and CDR2 SYDVKM. The CDR3 contains 13 residues. The CDR3 region is CASTSGGANVLTF. The CDR3 nucleotides are TGTGCCAGCACCTCCGGTGGGGCCAACGTCCTGACTTTC.

The rearrangement joins TRBV6-4 to TRBJ1-1; D unclear. There are 14 residues in the CDR3. Between the trimmed V and J ends, which lost 3 bases and 0 bases, there was a span of 8 bases. Germline V gene lookup returns CDR1 MRHNA and CDR2 SNTAGT. CDR3 sequence (DNA): TGTGCCAGCAGTGAAACGGGAATGAACACTGAAGCTTTCTTT. It specifies CASSETGMNTEAFF.

V is TRBV19 and J is TRBJ2-5; 8 bases line up with TRBD2. CDR3 length: 15 amino acids. In germline, CDR1 is LNHDA, CDR2 SQIVND (reference sequence). V was pared by 2 bases and J by 4 bases, with 6 bases of the junction left unmatched. Written as DNA, the CDR3 is TGTGCCAGTAGTATAAGCGGGAGTGAGGGAGAGACCCAGTACTTC. Amino acids: CASSISGSEGETQYF.

V and J are TRBV30 and TRBJ1-2, with TRBD1 as a possible D gene (5 bases). This CDR3 is built from 13 residues. Germline V gene sequence: CDR1 GTSNPN, CDR2 SVGIG (reference sequence). Trimming cost V 4 bases and J 6 bases, with 15 bases left between them. CDR3 protein: CAWMQGGYDGYTF. The CDR3, as DNA: TGTGCCTGGATGCAGGGAGGGTACGATGGCTACACCTTC.

V is TRBV5-1 and J is TRBJ2-7; 8 bases fit TRBD1. V was pared by 0 bases and J by 9 bases, with 11 bases of the junction left unmatched. Per germline, CDR1 SGHRS and CDR2 YFSETQ. This CDR3 has 15 amino acids. The CDR3, as DNA: TGCGCCAGCAGCTTGGAGCCGGGACAGGTCGGGGTGCAGTACTTC. It translates to CASSLEPGQVGVQYF.

The chain is built from TRBV7-9 and TRBJ1-1; D is unclear. CDR1 and CDR2 (germline): SEHNR, FQNEAQ (reference sequence). Trimming shortened V by 1 base and J by 1 base, and 13 bases separated the two germline ends. The CDR3 contains 16 residues. CDR3 region: CASSLGFSVGNTEAFF. CDR3 nucleotide sequence: TGTGCCAGCAGCTTAGGTTTCTCCGTCGGGAACACTGAAGCTTTCTTT.

This chain links TRBV5-1 with TRBJ2-7; 8 nucleotides match TRBD2. Germline CDR1 and CDR2: SGHRS and YFSETQ. V shed 0 bases, J shed 2 bases, and the junction held 4 bases outside the gene matches. The CDR3 length is 15 residues. CDR3 in DNA: TGCGCCAGCAGCTTGGTGGCCGGGAGGGCCTACGAGCAGTACTTC. Residues: CASSLVAGRAYEQYF.